What follows is one TCR beta chain and its context. The antigen is unknown. Indicated time point: pre-sensitization, week 0. Described treatment: therapeutic diphenylcyclopropenone sensitization with weekly scalp DPC. The entry originates in a study of human T cells and chemical hapten exposure. Study-level results: Expanded TCRs grouped into significantly more large CDR3 similarity clusters than controls produced.

Within the library, unique molecular identifiers were attached to each individual cDNA molecule. TCRdb used MiXCR to reprocess the RACE reads, holding one entry per CDR3 protein. The table includes a few hundred thousand distinct CDR3 sequences, 7.5% to 9% detected once. Specimen: whole blood, collected in connection with sensitization to the hapten diphenylcyclopropenone (DPC). The TCR was taken from a woman aged 40 to 50 with alopecia areata. Some clones in this sample may be carry-over from other donors' samples.

The chain's CDR3 is CASSHRGSSYNEQFF. The CDR3 region has the DNA TGTGCCAGCAGTCACAGGGGAAGCTCCTACAATGAGCAGTTCTTC. The chain links TRBV28 to TRBJ2-1; 7 nucleotides align to TRBD1. Germline assignment: CDR1 MDHEN and CDR2 SYDVKM. The trim removed 5 bases at V and 0 bases at J, leaving 4 bases unmatched. The CDR3 is made up of 15 amino acids.